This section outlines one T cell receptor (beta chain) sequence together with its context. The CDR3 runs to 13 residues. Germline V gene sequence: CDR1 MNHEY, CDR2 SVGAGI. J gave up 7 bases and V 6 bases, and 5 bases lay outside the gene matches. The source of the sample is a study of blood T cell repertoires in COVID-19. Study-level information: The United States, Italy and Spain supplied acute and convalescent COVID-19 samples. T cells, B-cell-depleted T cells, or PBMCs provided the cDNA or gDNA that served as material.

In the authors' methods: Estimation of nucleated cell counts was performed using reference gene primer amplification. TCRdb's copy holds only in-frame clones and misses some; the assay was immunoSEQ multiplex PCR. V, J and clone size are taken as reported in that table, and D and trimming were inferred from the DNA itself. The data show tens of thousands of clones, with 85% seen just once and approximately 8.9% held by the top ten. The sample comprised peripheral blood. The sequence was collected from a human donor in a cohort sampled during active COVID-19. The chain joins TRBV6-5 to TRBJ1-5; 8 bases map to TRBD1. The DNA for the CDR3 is TGTGCCAGCAGATTACAGGGGGGCCAGCCCCAGCATTTT. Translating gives CASRLQGGQPQHF.